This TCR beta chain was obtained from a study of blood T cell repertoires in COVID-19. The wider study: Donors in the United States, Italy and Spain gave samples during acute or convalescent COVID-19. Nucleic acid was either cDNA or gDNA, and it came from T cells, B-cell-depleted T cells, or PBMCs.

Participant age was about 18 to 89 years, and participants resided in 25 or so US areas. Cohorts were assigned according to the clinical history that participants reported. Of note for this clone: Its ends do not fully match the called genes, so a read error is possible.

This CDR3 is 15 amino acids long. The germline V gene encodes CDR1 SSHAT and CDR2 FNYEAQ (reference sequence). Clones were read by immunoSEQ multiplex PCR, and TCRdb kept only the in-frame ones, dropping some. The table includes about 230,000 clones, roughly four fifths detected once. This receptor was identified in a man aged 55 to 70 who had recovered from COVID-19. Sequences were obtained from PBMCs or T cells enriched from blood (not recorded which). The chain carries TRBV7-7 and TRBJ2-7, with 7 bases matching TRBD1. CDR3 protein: CASSQAPGQNYEQYF. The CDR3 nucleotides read TGTGCTAGCAGCCAAGCTCCGGGACAGAATTACGAGCAGTACTTC.